The clone carrying this T cell receptor (beta chain) was counted only a few times. Antigen specificity is unknown. This entry is derived from a study of beta chain features in type 1 diabetes. Study-level findings and limits: Shorter TCRB CDR3s, moderately but significantly so, marked every one of the four CD4+ subsets in Type 1 diabetes patients. There were fewer insertions and more deletions at the VDJ junctions of type 1 diabetes patients. Possible PCR preference for shorter templates applied equally to patients and controls.

Sorting that relied on CD45RO/CCR7/CD25/CD127/CD95/CD27 yielded CD4+ naive, central memory, regulatory and stem cell-like memory cells. Sequenced material consisted of expressed TCRB transcripts (all of the isolated RNA was reverse transcribed). The average output of naive, central memory and regulatory T cell samples was several million reads. Produced via immunoSEQ multiplex PCR; TCRdb's table is partial and in-frame only. The table has 100,000 to 150,000 clones, roughly 17% seen once; the top ten hold roughly 2.6%. Trimming cost V 5 bases and J 1 base, with 7 bases left between them. There are 13 residues in the CDR3. From germline, CDR1 is LNHDA and CDR2 SQIVND (reference sequence).

Sequencing was done on a sample of central memory CD4+ T cells from blood. J is TRBJ2-3 and V is TRBV19; no firm D call. This receptor was obtained from a man aged 18 to 29 with type 1 diabetes. Here the CDR3 DNA reads TGTGCCAGTAGTCGCGCGGGCACAGATACGCAGTATTTT. The encoded protein is CASSRAGTDTQYF.